These 21 T cell receptor beta chains were sequenced from one sample in a study of blood T cells in healthy people across ages. The second PCR ran roughly 6 to 11 cycles with a sample-barcoded 5' primer and J-beta primers. TCRdb fed the 5' RACE reads into MiXCR, producing one record per CDR3 protein. The table lists fewer than 2,000,000 distinct CDR3 sequences, about 31% of them singletons. The sample taken for sequencing was blood. These receptors came from a woman in her twenties or thirties in good health.

This sequence joins TRBV6-2 or TRBV6-3 and TRBJ1-6; 7 bases fit TRBD1. V shed 2 bases and J 10 bases; nucleotides not matched to a gene: 8. This CDR3 region has 15 residues. Germline V CDR1 and CDR2: MNHEY, SVGEGT. As DNA, the CDR3 is TGTGCCAGCAGTTACGACAGGGATGGGTTCTCACCCCTCCACTTT. This translates into CASSYDRDGFSPLHF.

This clonotype was counted a few times. The chain uses TRBV7-2 and TRBJ2-7, with 7 positions matching TRBD1. There are 14 residues in the CDR3. Germline V gene lookup returns CDR1 SGHTA and CDR2 FQGNSA. V lost 8 bases to trimming and J lost 3 bases; unmatched junction nucleotides: 10. Here the CDR3 DNA reads TGTGCCAGCGGCCGAACGACAGGGCTCTACGAGCAGTACTTC. Encoded protein: CASGRTTGLYEQYF.

This clonotype occurred a few times. The genes are TRBV29-1 and TRBJ1-1; TRBD1 matches 9 bases. V lost 8 bases to trimming and J lost 4 bases; unmatched junction nucleotides: 8. This CDR3 is 13 amino acids long. The germline CDR1 and CDR2 sequences are SQVTM and ANQGSEA. The CDR3 here is CSSKTGGSTEAFF. In nucleotides, the CDR3 is TGCAGCTCGAAGACAGGGGGTAGCACTGAAGCTTTCTTT. Looking up the rest from reference TRBV29-1 and TRBJ1-1 gives the full variable domain: SAVISQKPSRDICQRGTSLTIQCQVDSQVTMMFWYRQQPGQSLTLIATANQGSEATYESGFVIDKFPISRPNLTFSTLTVSNMSPEDSSIYLCSSKTGGSTEAFFGQGTRLTVV.

The rearrangement uses TRBV20-1 and TRBJ2-1; TRBD2 aligns across 9 bases. This CDR3 region has 16 residues. The ends lost 3 bases at V and 2 bases at J; junction bases unmatched: 8. Germline CDR1 DFQATT, CDR2 SNEGSKA (reference sequence). CDR3 nucleotides: TGCAGTGCTAGTTTCCAGCGGGAGGCTACCTACAATGAGCAGTTCTTC. Translation: CSASFQREATYNEQFF.

This clonotype was seen more than once but under ten times. This sequence joins TRBV9 and TRBJ2-5, with D possibly being TRBD2 (6 bases). Germline V gene sequence: CDR1 SGDLS, CDR2 YYNGEE. V was pared by 0 bases and J by 1 base, with 13 bases between. The length of the CDR3 is 16 residues. CDR3 nucleotides: TGTGCCAGCAGCGTAGCGGGTAGCGGAATCCAAGAGACCCAGTACTTC. Protein sequence: CASSVAGSGIQETQYF.

Details on this clonotype: Relative to the germline gene, one junction end is altered; a read error may explain this. V usage is TRBV27 and J usage is TRBJ1-5; D is perhaps TRBD1 (5 bases). The CDR3 has 12 amino acids. Germline lookup yields CDR1 MNHEY and CDR2 SMNVEV (reference sequence). CDR3 nucleotide sequence: TGTGTCAGCAGTTTCGGGGGGCAGCCCCAGCATTTT. It specifies CVSSFGGQPQHF.

Only a few counts were recorded for this clonotype. The chain combines TRBV28 with TRBJ1-2; 12 positions agree with TRBD1. CDR1 and CDR2 from the germline V gene are MDHEN and SYDVKM. There are 15 residues in the CDR3. V was clipped by 5 bases and J by 6 bases; unmatched bases: 7. For the CDR3, the DNA is TGTGCCAGCAGTCTCTCCGGGACAGGGGGCGATGGCTACACCTTC. Its protein product is CASSLSGTGGDGYTF.

This rearrangement joins TRBV28 to TRBJ2-7; 8 bases line up with TRBD2. This CDR3 is 14 amino acids long. The V gene's germline CDR1 is MDHEN and CDR2 SYDVKM. The ends lost 4 bases at V and 2 bases at J; junction bases unmatched: 4. In DNA form, the CDR3 reads TGTGCCAGCAGTTCCGCCGGGAGGGCCTACGAGCAGTACTTC. This gives the protein CASSSAGRAYEQYF. Drawing the rest from reference TRBV28 and TRBJ2-7, the complete variable domain is DVKVTQSSRYLVKRTGEKVFLECVQDMDHENMFWYRQDPGLGLRLIYFSYDVKMKEKGDIPEGYSVSREKKERFSLILESASTNQTSMYLCASSSAGRAYEQYFGPGTRLTVT.

The chain recombines TRBV7-2 with TRBJ2-7; D could derive from TRBD1 or TRBD2 (5 bases each). The V end was cut by 5 bases, the J end by 2 bases, with 13 bases between. Germline V gene sequence: CDR1 SGHTA, CDR2 FQGNSA. The CDR3 is 14 residues long. DNA for the CDR3: TGTGCCAGCAGCCCCTATGGGACCACCTACGAGCAGTACTTC. Translated, it gives CASSPYGTTYEQYF.

This clonotype has a handful of counts. V usage is TRBV7-6 and J usage is TRBJ2-5, with 9 bases matching TRBD2. Per the germline V gene, CDR1 is SGHVS and CDR2 is FNYEAQ. This CDR3 is 16 amino acids long. The V and J ends lost 3 bases and 5 bases, in that order; junction bases with no gene match: 10. The chain's CDR3 is CASSLTSGGSVETQYF. The DNA for the CDR3 is TGTGCCAGCAGCTTGACTAGCGGTGGGAGCGTGGAGACCCAGTACTTC.

V usage is TRBV27 and J usage is TRBJ1-5; 7 bases match TRBD1. There are 14 residues in the CDR3. Germline values: CDR1 MNHEY, CDR2 SMNVEV (reference sequence). The trim removed 3 bases at V and 7 bases at J, leaving 6 bases unmatched. CDR3 bases: TGTGCCAGCAGTTTGTCAGGGGGATGGCAGCCCCAGCATTTT. Translation: CASSLSGGWQPQHF.

This clonotype came up a few times. The chain carries TRBV28 and TRBJ2-1, with D possibly called TRBD1 or TRBD2 (5 bases each). This CDR3 spans 16 amino acids. Germline V CDR1 and CDR2: MDHEN, SYDVKM. V dropped 7 bases and J dropped 6 bases, with 22 bases sitting between them. The CDR3 loop is CASTTSRPGRLNEQFF. The CDR3 DNA sequence: TGTGCCAGCACCACATCACGCCCAGGGAGACTCAATGAGCAGTTCTTC.

Many counts were recorded for this clonotype. The J gene is TRBJ1-5, the V gene TRBV4-1; D is possibly TRBD1 (5 bases). Germline V CDR1 and CDR2: MGHRA, YSYEKL. V lost 1 base and J 2 bases, leaving 6 bases between the germline ends. This CDR3 contains 14 residues. The CDR3 region has the DNA TGCGCCAGCAGCCAAGTGGGGGGCAATCAGCCCCAGCATTTT. Protein: CASSQVGGNQPQHF.

This clonotype appeared a few times. The chain's CDR3 is CASSLAGGDDEQFF. The CDR3 region has the DNA TGTGCCAGCAGTTTGGCGGGGGGGGACGATGAGCAGTTCTTC. The chain combines TRBV27 with TRBJ2-1; TRBD2 agrees at 9 bases. With 3 bases clipped from V and 8 bases from J, the junction kept 5 bases outside the gene matches. The CDR3 is made up of 14 amino acids. Germline values: CDR1 MNHEY, CDR2 SMNVEV (reference sequence).

This chain uses TRBV2 with TRBJ1-1, with D uncertain. This CDR3 has 13 residues. V was trimmed by 4 bases and J by 10 bases, leaving 16 bases between them. Per the germline V gene, CDR1 is SNHLY and CDR2 is FYNNEI. The CDR3 DNA is TGTGCCAGCAGTGTGGGCCGGCTTCTGCGAGCTTTCTTT. This translates into CASSVGRLLRAFF. Complete variable domain (other parts from reference TRBV2 and TRBJ1-1): EPEVTQTPSHQVTQMGQEVILRCVPISNHLYFYWYRQILGQKVEFLVSFYNNEISEKSEIFDDQFSVERPDGSNFTLKIRSTKLEDSAMYFCASSVGRLLRAFFGQGTRLTVV.

V gene TRBV27 combines with J gene TRBJ1-1, with D tentatively TRBD1 (6 bases). CDR1 and CDR2 from the germline V gene are MNHEY and SMNVEV (reference sequence). V lost 6 bases and J lost 10, with 27 bases in between. The CDR3 sequence is 16 residues long. The CDR3 loop is CASSSGRDTDTGVAFF. The CDR3 nucleotides read TGTGCCAGCAGCTCGGGGAGGGACACTGACACTGGGGTAGCTTTCTTT.

This clonotype has only a few counts. This chain uses TRBV11-2 with TRBJ2-1; 7 nucleotides line up with TRBD2. There are 16 residues in the CDR3. J was trimmed by 1 base and V by 5 bases; bases with no gene match: 8. Germline V gives CDR1 SGHAT, CDR2 FQNNGV. The CDR3 DNA sequence: TGTGCCAGCAGCCCCCGCACTAGCGCTTCCTACAATGAGCAGTTCTTC. It is translated as CASSPRTSASYNEQFF.

This sequence joins TRBV9 and TRBJ2-2; D is unresolved. This CDR3 region has 14 residues. Trimming shortened V by 3 bases and J by 6 bases, and 12 bases separated the two germline ends. CDR1 and CDR2 (germline): SGDLS, YYNGEE. CDR3 protein: CASSGTRDAGELFF. The CDR3 DNA sequence: TGTGCCAGCAGCGGCACAAGGGATGCCGGGGAGCTGTTTTTT. Together with reference TRBV9 and TRBJ2-2, the CDR3 gives the full variable domain: DSGVTQTPKHLITATGQRVTLRCSPRSGDLSVYWYQQSLDQGLQFLIQYYNGEERAKGNILERFSAQQFPDLHSELNLSSLELGDSALYFCASSGTRDAGELFFGEGSRLTVL.

V usage is TRBV7-9 and J usage is TRBJ2-3; 9 nucleotides align to TRBD2. This CDR3 contains 12 residues. Unmatched junction bases numbered 3, after V lost 8 bases and J lost 6 bases. Germline V lookup: CDR1 SEHNR, CDR2 FQNEAQ (reference sequence). CDR3 sequence (DNA): TGTGCCAGCGACGCGGGGGGGGATACGCAGTATTTT. Protein sequence: CASDAGGDTQYF.

The sample holds a few counts of this clonotype. The chain employs TRBV5-1 and TRBJ2-7, with TRBD1 identical over 10 bases. From germline, CDR1 is SGHRS and CDR2 YFSETQ. V lost 4 bases to trimming and J lost 6 bases; unmatched junction nucleotides: 7. This CDR3 contains 14 residues. The CDR3 DNA follows: TGCGCCAGCAGCCCGGGGACAGGGGATGCCGAGCAGTACTTC. It specifies CASSPGTGDAEQYF.

This clonotype has only a few counts. The chain recombines TRBV27 with TRBJ2-7; weak D call: TRBD1 (5 bases). The ends were cut back, 6 bases at V and 2 bases at J, with 17 bases in the middle. The CDR3 runs 15 residues. In germline, CDR1 is MNHEY, CDR2 SMNVEV (reference sequence). The CDR3 spells CASSQADTSPYEQYF. Here the CDR3 DNA reads TGTGCCAGCAGCCAGGCGGACACCTCTCCCTACGAGCAGTACTTC.